This entry lists 9 T cell receptor beta chains sequenced from one sample in a study of T cell responses to AZD1222 COVID-19 vaccine. TCRdb's table, derived via immunoSEQ multiplex PCR, lists solely in-frame clones and lacks some. Altogether some 140,000 clones are present, 70% to 90% being singletons, with the ten largest covering roughly 2%. The sequencing used peripheral blood, collected on day 0 of AZD1222 vaccination. These receptors were taken from an adult in good health.

The gene calls are TRBV2 and TRBJ2-7, with a possible D match to TRBD2 (6 bases). The CDR3 is made up of 12 amino acids. Germline CDR1 reads SNHLY; CDR2 reads FYNNEI. V was pared by 8 bases and J by 1 base, with 9 bases between. This CDR3 is CASLGLSYEQYF. DNA of the CDR3: TGTGCCAGCCTGGGACTTTCCTACGAGCAGTACTTC.

The genes are TRBV6-2 or TRBV6-3 and TRBJ1-1, with 7 nucleotides matching TRBD1. Trimming cost V 4 bases and J 4 bases; bases outside gene matches: 15. Per germline, CDR1 MNHEY and CDR2 SVGEGT. This CDR3 is 17 amino acids long. The CDR3, as DNA: TGTGCCAGCAGTTCTCATATTGGAGGGGGCTCGGGCACTGAAGCTTTCTTT. Amino acid sequence: CASSSHIGGGSGTEAFF.

The rearrangement links TRBV11-2 to TRBJ1-3, with TRBD1 as a possible D gene (6 bases). Germline CDR1 SGHAT, CDR2 FQNNGV. The CDR3 spans 13 residues. Trimming shortened V by 5 bases and J by 4 bases, and 9 bases separated the two germline ends. The CDR3 reads CASSVDRGNTIYF. The CDR3 DNA is TGTGCCAGCAGCGTGGACAGAGGAAACACCATATATTTT.

The chain couples TRBV6-5 to TRBJ1-6; possible D gene TRBD1, 5 bases. V was clipped by 8 bases and J by 6 bases, with 5 bases between them. This CDR3 has 11 amino acids. Germline V CDR1 and CDR2: MNHEY, SVGAGI. Here the CDR3 reads CASQGNSPLHF. In DNA form, the CDR3 reads TGTGCCAGCCAGGGTAATTCACCCCTCCACTTT.

The J gene is TRBJ1-2, the V gene TRBV28; unclear D gene. The germline V gene encodes CDR1 MDHEN and CDR2 SYDVKM. The CDR3 consists of 10 residues. The V end lost 5 bases, the J end lost 8 bases, and 6 bases lay between the germline ends. CDR3 in DNA: TGTGCCAGCAGTGGAAGGGGCTACACCTTC. This translates into CASSGRGYTF.

The J gene is TRBJ1-3, the V gene TRBV19; D not resolved. V lost 4 bases, J lost 4 bases, and 14 bases lay in between. From germline, CDR1 is LNHDA and CDR2 SQIVND (reference sequence). The CDR3 is 15 residues long. Here the CDR3 DNA reads TGTGCCAGTAGTACCGACGGGTCTGGAGGAAACACCATATATTTT. Encoded protein: CASSTDGSGGNTIYF.

This clone was detected a few times. This sequence joins TRBV11-2 and TRBJ1-5, with a weak D call TRBD1 (5 bases). V dropped 1 base and J dropped 4 bases, with 11 bases sitting between them. This CDR3 comprises 15 residues. The germline CDR1 and CDR2 sequences are SGHAT and FQNNGV. DNA of the CDR3: TGTGCCAGCAGCTTAGTAGGAGGGGAGAATCAGCCCCAGCATTTT. It yields the protein CASSLVGGENQPQHF.

The chain combines TRBV2 with TRBJ1-4; unclear D gene. The V end was cut by 1 base, the J end by 2 bases, with 14 bases between. This CDR3 contains 17 residues. CDR1 and CDR2 from the germline V gene are SNHLY and FYNNEI. CDR3 loop: CASSEGSGWATNEKLFF. Here the CDR3 DNA reads TGTGCCAGCAGTGAAGGAAGTGGGTGGGCGACTAATGAAAAACTGTTTTTT.

This chain joins TRBV6-1 and TRBJ2-1; D remains unclear. The CDR3 is made up of 15 amino acids. The ends were cut back, 2 bases at V and 3 bases at J, with 11 bases in the middle. The germline CDR1 and CDR2 sequences are MNHNS and SASEGT. DNA for the CDR3: TGTGCCAGCAGTGAAAATCAGATACACTACAATGAGCAGTTCTTC. Translated: CASSENQIHYNEQFF.